The clone carrying this TCR beta chain appeared a few times. This entry is derived from a study of blood T cell repertoires in COVID-19. In the study overall: Acute and convalescent COVID-19 samples came from the United States, Italy and Spain. Sample material is recorded as cDNA or gDNA derived from T cells, B-cell-depleted T cells, or PBMCs.

How the authors handled the data: Nucleated cell counts were estimated from reference gene primer amplification. Sequencing used immunoSEQ multiplex PCR; TCRdb keeps in-frame clones, though not all of them. That table gives V, J and clone size, and the DNA gave D and trimming. The data hold more than 100,000 clones, with roughly 83% observed a single time. The CDR3 is 15 residues long. CDR1 LNHDA and CDR2 SQIVND come from the germline V gene (reference sequence). V lost 5 bases to trimming and J lost 1 base; unmatched junction nucleotides: 2. The TCR originated in a woman older than 75 with acute or convalescent COVID-19. Sequencing input: peripheral blood. V usage is TRBV19 and J usage is TRBJ2-2; 9 bases agree with TRBD2. CDR3 DNA: TGTGCCAGTAGTGAGACTAGCGGGAACACCGGGGAGCTGTTTTTT. Its translation is CASSETSGNTGELFF.